This T cell receptor (beta chain) was sequenced for a study of blood T cell repertoires in COVID-19. Across the whole study: Samples taken during acute and convalescent COVID-19 were collected in the United States, Italy and Spain. From T cells, B-cell-depleted T cells, or PBMCs came the material, which was cDNA or gDNA.

This CDR3 is 15 amino acids long. CDR1 and CDR2 from the germline V gene are SGHNT and YYREEE (reference sequence). V lost 4 bases, J lost 7 bases, and 8 bases stayed unmatched. Profiled with immunoSEQ multiplex PCR; TCRdb holds only in-frame clones, not every one. There are roughly 120,000 clones in the sample; 82% occur only once, and less than 8% lies in the top ten. Sequencing used peripheral blood. The chain uses TRBV5-4 and TRBJ1-6; 7 bases are a match to TRBD1. The TCR originated in a man between 70 and 80 years old with acute or convalescent COVID-19. CDR3 amino acids: CASSPTGTSNSPLHF. DNA for the CDR3: TGTGCCAGCAGCCCGACAGGGACTTCCAATTCACCCCTCCACTTT.